This T cell receptor (beta chain) was recovered during a study of T cell changes during pregnancy in multiple sclerosis. From germline, CDR1 is DFQATT and CDR2 SNEGSKA (reference sequence). The CDR3 covers 11 residues. V lost 6 bases to trimming and J lost 4 bases, with 6 bases between them. Profiling relied on immunoSEQ multiplex PCR, and the TCRdb table lists in-frame clones only, not all of them. The repertoire holds about 32,000 clones, approximately 90% seen once, with 0.7% to 0.8% in the top ten. The TCR sequence derives from a female donor in good health, enrolled as a control in a pregnancy study. The sample consisted of CD4+ T cells from peripheral blood mononuclear cells, taken after pregnancy. The genes are TRBV20-1 and TRBJ1-4; D is possibly TRBD1 (6 bases). CDR3: CSAGGNEKLFF. CDR3 in DNA: TGCAGTGCAGGGGGTAATGAAAAACTGTTTTTT.